Shown below are 14 T cell receptor beta chains from a single sample sequenced in a study of identical twins. TCRdb itself ran the 5' RACE reads through MiXCR, one entry per CDR3 protein. The sample yields about 890,000 distinct CDR3 sequences, roughly 12% seen once. The same sample was also studied in work on yellow fever vaccine responses in identical twins.

The source material was PBMCs. The origin of the receptors is a woman between 18 and 29 years old in good health.

This clonotype has a handful of counts. V gene TRBV12-3 or TRBV12-4 combines with J gene TRBJ1-3; D perhaps matches TRBD1 (5 bases). There are 16 residues in the CDR3. V dropped 6 bases and J dropped 0 bases, with 15 bases sitting between them. CDR3 in amino acids: CASSRPGRVSGNTIYF. As DNA, the CDR3 is TGTGCCAGCAGCAGGCCGGGCAGGGTCTCTGGAAACACCATATATTTT.

This clonotype was seen more than once but under ten times. This chain links TRBV20-1 with TRBJ2-7, with a tentative D call TRBD2 (5 bases). This CDR3 comprises 13 residues. Trimming cost V 3 bases and J 7 bases, with 16 bases left between them. Germline loops: CDR1 DFQATT, CDR2 SNEGSKA (reference sequence). CDR3 sequence: CSASGVGVPEQYV. CDR3 DNA sequence: TGCAGTGCTAGCGGCGTCGGGGTGCCGGAGCAGTACGTC.

This clonotype was observed at least ten times. The genes are TRBV12-3 or TRBV12-4 and TRBJ1-6, with a possible D match to TRBD1 (5 bases). V shed 6 bases and J shed 0 bases, with 12 bases lying between them. This CDR3 is built from 16 residues. CDR3 sequence reads: CASSRGGSSYNSPLHF. CDR3 coding DNA: TGTGCCAGCAGCCGGGGGGGGAGCTCCTATAATTCACCCCTCCACTTT.

V is TRBV18 and J is TRBJ2-2; perhaps TRBD2 as D (5 bases). The CDR3 consists of 14 residues. The V gene lost 4 bases and the J gene lost 2 bases, with 8 bases spanning the gap. Germline CDR1 reads KGHSH; CDR2 reads LQKENI. The CDR3 loop is CASSLDSNTGELFF. CDR3 nucleotide sequence: TGTGCCAGCTCACTGGACTCTAACACCGGGGAGCTGTTTTTT.

This clonotype showed up just a few times. The chain joins TRBV20-1 to TRBJ2-5, with TRBD2 identical over 8 bases. V was pared by 1 base and J by 5 bases, with 3 bases of the junction left unmatched. The germline gives CDR1 DFQATT, CDR2 SNEGSKA (reference sequence). This CDR3 comprises 13 residues. CDR3 loop: CSARGTSLETQYF. The CDR3 DNA reads TGCAGTGCTAGAGGGACTAGCCTGGAGACCCAGTACTTC.

This clonotype was found many times. This chain links TRBV6-6 with TRBJ2-1; 7 bases agree with TRBD1. CDR1 and CDR2 from the germline V gene are MNHNY and SVGAGI (reference sequence). With 8 bases clipped from V and 2 bases from J, the junction kept 3 bases outside the gene matches. The CDR3 has 13 residues. The CDR3 sequence is CASRDRPYNEQFF. In DNA, the CDR3 is TGTGCCAGCCGGGACAGACCCTACAATGAGCAGTTCTTC.

This clonotype was counted at least ten times. The rearrangement joins TRBV11-2 to TRBJ2-4; possible D gene TRBD2, 5 bases. This CDR3 spans 16 amino acids. Germline V gives CDR1 SGHAT, CDR2 FQNNGV. V lost 5 bases and J lost 0, with 14 bases in between. This CDR3 reads CASSPGPGLAKNIQYF. The DNA of the CDR3 is TGTGCCAGCAGCCCGGGCCCGGGGTTAGCCAAAAACATTCAGTACTTC.

This clonotype was picked up a small number of times. The chain links TRBV19 to TRBJ2-7; TRBD1 or TRBD2 may be the D gene (5 bases each). Trimming removed 1 base from V and 3 bases from J, with 10 bases in between. Germline loops: CDR1 LNHDA, CDR2 SQIVND (reference sequence). The CDR3 extends over 14 amino acids. The CDR3 loop is CASSIGGWSYEQYF. The DNA of the CDR3 is TGTGCCAGTAGTATAGGGGGGTGGAGCTACGAGCAGTACTTC.

This clonotype was seen more than once but under ten times. The chain has TRBV2 and TRBJ2-1; D possibly corresponds to TRBD1 (6 bases). CDR3 length equals 14 residues. Germline V gives CDR1 SNHLY, CDR2 FYNNEI. The ends were cut back, 8 bases at V and 1 base at J, with 12 bases in the middle. The CDR3 bases are TGTGCCAGCTCGCACAGGGAGTCCTACAATGAGCAGTTCTTC. Residues: CASSHRESYNEQFF.

This chain joins TRBV11-2 and TRBJ2-2, with TRBD2 matching over 11 bases. CDR3 length: 14 residues. Germline V CDR1 and CDR2: SGHAT, FQNNGV. J was trimmed by 7 bases and V by 6 bases; bases with no gene match: 4. For the CDR3, the DNA is TGTGCCAGCAGGGGACTAGCGGTCGGCGGGGAGCTGTTTTTT. It codes for CASRGLAVGGELFF.

This clonotype was counted at least ten times. The CDR3 spells CASQPTGGGNTIYF. The CDR3 region has the DNA TGTGCCAGCCAACCGACAGGGGGTGGAAACACCATATATTTT. The chain joins TRBV12-3 or TRBV12-4 to TRBJ1-3; 9 bases map to TRBD1. The CDR3 consists of 14 residues. Trimming removed 8 bases from V and 3 bases from J; junction bases left unmatched: 5.

The chain combines TRBV24-1 with TRBJ2-5; D perhaps matches TRBD2 (5 bases). V was pared by 10 bases and J by 5 bases, with 19 bases between. The CDR3 has 14 residues. Germline CDR1 and CDR2: KGHDR and SFDVKD. The CDR3 reads CATLARLAQETQYF. The CDR3 nucleotides are TGTGCCACTCTAGCCCGGTTGGCGCAGGAGACCCAGTACTTC.

This clonotype was seen a few times. The chain links TRBV29-1 to TRBJ2-1; no firm D call. This CDR3 has 13 amino acids. Deletions cut 4 bases from V and 7 bases from J, with 14 bases between. Germline assignment: CDR1 SQVTM and CDR2 ANQGSEA. The CDR3 coding sequence is TGCAGCGTTGGCCCCGACATCGGGAATGAGCAGTTCTTC. It encodes CSVGPDIGNEQFF.

The chain carries TRBV4-1 and TRBJ2-5; TRBD1 is a possible D gene (5 bases). Per germline, CDR1 MGHRA and CDR2 YSYEKL. V lost 1 base and J 2 bases, leaving 14 bases between the germline ends. The CDR3 is 16 amino acids. CDR3 in amino acids: CASSQAPGHTQETQYF. In nucleotides, the CDR3 is TGCGCCAGCAGCCAAGCCCCAGGACATACACAAGAGACCCAGTACTTC.